The entry below describes one T cell receptor (beta chain). Sequencing used immunoSEQ multiplex PCR; TCRdb keeps in-frame clones, though not all of them. The sample includes some 150,000 clones, about 84% of them seen just once. The record originates from a study of blood T cell repertoires in COVID-19. The length of the CDR3 is 14 residues. Germline V gene lookup returns CDR1 SGHNT and CDR2 YYREEE (reference sequence). Trimming removed 6 bases from V and 4 bases from J; junction bases left unmatched: 5. The receptor comes from a man in his 60s with active or convalescent COVID-19. Sequencing was done on a sample of peripheral blood. The chain recombines TRBV5-4 with TRBJ2-2; the match to TRBD2 covers 8 bases. The DNA of the CDR3 is TGTGCCAGCACCTCGGGAGGGGGCACCGGGGAGCTGTTTTTT. Translating it yields CASTSGGGTGELFF.